Presented here are 25 T cell receptor beta chains from one specimen sequenced in a study of patients and donors after allogeneic stem cell transplantation. TCRdb fed the RT-PCR reads into MiXCR, producing one record per CDR3 protein. The table includes over 200,000 distinct CDR3 sequences, 38% detected once. Sequencing input: blood, either unsorted or a sorted T cell fraction (not recorded which). Receptor source: a human donor who was either an allogeneic HSCT recipient or a stem cell or donor lymphocyte infusion donor (not recorded which). It is not recorded whose cells these are; they may come from a transplant donor.

The table lists this clonotype with a few counts. The gene calls are TRBV28 and TRBJ1-5, with TRBD1 matching over 10 bases. The V segment lost 9 bases and the J segment 5 bases; nucleotides outside the gene matches: 13. The CDR3 totals 16 residues. CDR1 is MDHEN and CDR2 is SYDVKM in the germline V gene. For the CDR3, the DNA is TGTGCCAGTCGCCTCCCGGGACAGGGGAGGCATCAGCCCCAGCATTTT. It codes for CASRLPGQGRHQPQHF. Variable domain in full (rest from reference TRBV28 and TRBJ1-5): DVKVTQSSRYLVKRTGEKVFLECVQDMDHENMFWYRQDPGLGLRLIYFSYDVKMKEKGDIPEGYSVSREKKERFSLILESASTNQTSMYLCASRLPGQGRHQPQHFGDGTRLSIL.

V gene TRBV3-1 combines with J gene TRBJ2-2; no clear D gene. CDR1 and CDR2 from the germline V gene are LGHDT and YNNKEL (reference sequence). Trimming took 4 bases from V and 5 from J, leaving 11 bases between them. The CDR3 is 14 residues long. The CDR3 DNA reads TGTGCCAGCAGCCCCGTAGTAGCAACCGGGGAGCTGTTTTTT. This gives the protein CASSPVVATGELFF.

V is TRBV12-3 or TRBV12-4 and J is TRBJ1-4; D gene unclear. V was shortened by 1 base and J by 5 bases, with 14 bases between the two germline ends. The CDR3 has 16 residues. The CDR3 loop reads CASSLGAAGGNEKLFF. The DNA for the CDR3 is TGTGCCAGCAGTTTAGGTGCGGCAGGTGGGAATGAAAAACTGTTTTTT.

This sequence joins TRBV12-3 or TRBV12-4 and TRBJ2-5; D is ambiguous. The CDR3 covers 13 residues. With 1 base removed from V and 4 bases from J, the gap between germline ends came to 7 bases. This chain's CDR3 is CASSLDSGETQYF. CDR3 nucleotides: TGTGCCAGCAGTTTAGATAGTGGAGAGACCCAGTACTTC.

This chain links TRBV20-1 with TRBJ1-3, with D maybe TRBD1 (6 bases). The V and J ends lost 1 base and 4 bases respectively, with 11 bases between them. This CDR3 comprises 14 residues. Per germline, CDR1 DFQATT and CDR2 SNEGSKA (reference sequence). The CDR3 nucleotides are TGCAGTGCTAGAGGGACAGACAAAGGAAACACCATATATTTT. This encodes CSARGTDKGNTIYF.

The J gene is TRBJ2-1, the V gene TRBV15, with D perhaps TRBD2 (5 bases). V lost 1 base and J lost 7, with 11 bases in between. This CDR3 spans 14 amino acids. CDR1 LNHNV and CDR2 YYDKDF come from the germline V gene (reference sequence). CDR3 DNA: TGTGCCACCAGCAGAGTCTCGCCGGGAAATGAGCAGTTCTTC. Amino acid sequence: CATSRVSPGNEQFF.

CDR3 bases: TGTGCCAGCAGCCCCCCACCCGGGACTCGATTTGCAGATACGCAGTATTTT. Translated, it gives CASSPPPGTRFADTQYF. The V gene is TRBV7-6, the J gene TRBJ2-3; D may be TRBD2 (6 bases). Germline V gene sequence: CDR1 SGHVS, CDR2 FNYEAQ. This CDR3 contains 17 residues. Trimming removed 5 bases at V and 4 bases at J, with 22 bases between.

The chain joins TRBV29-1 to TRBJ1-2, with a tentative D call TRBD1 (5 bases). Germline CDR1 reads SQVTM; CDR2 reads ANQGSEA. The CDR3 loop spans 14 amino acids. The V end lost 6 bases, the J end lost 4 bases, and 18 bases lay between the germline ends. CDR3 residues: CSVVGGEISYGYTF. In DNA, the CDR3 is TGCAGCGTAGTGGGGGGAGAGATCAGCTATGGCTACACCTTC.

J is TRBJ1-3 and V is TRBV5-4; D gene unclear. Germline loops: CDR1 SGHNT, CDR2 YYREEE (reference sequence). The CDR3 sequence is 12 residues long. V was cut by 2 bases and J by 3 bases, with 3 bases left in between. In nucleotides, the CDR3 is TGTGCCAGCAGCTTCTTTGGAAACACCATATATTTT. Its protein product is CASSFFGNTIYF.

This clonotype turned up a few times. The chain couples TRBV28 to TRBJ1-4; no clear D. CDR1 is MDHEN and CDR2 is SYDVKM in the germline V gene. V was pared by 7 bases and J by 8 bases, with 14 bases between. The CDR3 spans 13 residues. CDR3 residues: CASNVRVREKLFF. The CDR3 nucleotides read TGTGCCAGCAATGTCAGAGTGAGGGAAAAACTGTTTTTT. Complete variable domain (other parts from reference TRBV28 and TRBJ1-4): DVKVTQSSRYLVKRTGEKVFLECVQDMDHENMFWYRQDPGLGLRLIYFSYDVKMKEKGDIPEGYSVSREKKERFSLILESASTNQTSMYLCASNVRVREKLFFGSGTQLSVL.

This clonotype was detected only a few times. As DNA, the CDR3 is TGTGCCAGCAGCATCGATAGGGATTTCACCGGGGAGCTGTTTTTT. Residues: CASSIDRDFTGELFF. This chain connects TRBV7-9 to TRBJ2-2; D gene uncertain. V gave up 5 bases and J gave up 4 bases, with 14 bases separating them. Per germline, CDR1 SEHNR and CDR2 FQNEAQ (reference sequence). This CDR3 comprises 15 residues. The whole variable domain, remainder taken from reference TRBV7-9 and TRBJ2-2, is DTGVSQNPRHKITKRGQNVTFRCDPISEHNRLYWYRQTLGQGPEFLTYFQNEAQLEKSRLLSDRFSAERPKGSFSTLEIQRTEQGDSAMYLCASSIDRDFTGELFFGEGSRLTVL.

This chain uses TRBV20-1 with TRBJ2-7; D not resolved. CDR1 and CDR2 from the germline V gene are DFQATT and SNEGSKA (reference sequence). Trimming cost V 0 bases and J 2 bases, with 11 bases left between them. This CDR3 has 14 amino acids. The CDR3, as DNA: TGCAGTGCTAGAGATCCCCAGCACCCCTACGAGCAGTACTTC. Amino acid sequence: CSARDPQHPYEQYF.

This clonotype was observed a few times. V usage is TRBV4-3 and J usage is TRBJ1-6; D gene uncertain. Trimming took 0 bases from V and 11 from J, leaving 8 bases between them. The length of the CDR3 is 13 residues. The germline V gene encodes CDR1 LGHNA and CDR2 YSLEER. CDR3 DNA sequence: TGCGCCAGCAGCCAAGATTACTCTACACCCCTCCACTTT. Its protein product is CASSQDYSTPLHF.

The CDR3: CASSLRRGDRGDYGYTF. CDR3 DNA sequence: TGTGCCAGCAGTTTAAGACGGGGGGACAGGGGAGACTATGGCTACACCTTC. The rearrangement uses TRBV28 and TRBJ1-2, with 10 bases identical to TRBD1. V was clipped by 2 bases and J by 3 bases; unmatched bases: 9. CDR1 MDHEN and CDR2 SYDVKM come from the germline V gene. The CDR3 loop spans 17 amino acids.

This clonotype was detected a few times. The genes are TRBV7-8 and TRBJ1-1; no firm D call. The CDR3 totals 13 residues. Germline V CDR1 and CDR2: SGHVS, FQNEAQ. V was trimmed by 4 bases and J by 5 bases, leaving 11 bases between them. DNA for the CDR3: TGTGCCAGCAGCTCAAGCGGGGTGACTGAAGCTTTCTTT. Its protein is CASSSSGVTEAFF.

This chain uses TRBV7-6 with TRBJ2-7; D call uncertain. V lost 1 base and J lost 2, with 12 bases in between. This CDR3 is 15 amino acids long. Per germline, CDR1 SGHVS and CDR2 FNYEAQ. CDR3 sequence (DNA): TGTGCCAGCAGCTTAGTAGGAGAGGCTCCCTACGAGCAGTACTTC. Encoded protein: CASSLVGEAPYEQYF.

This chain uses TRBV20-1 with TRBJ1-2, with 9 bases that match TRBD1. Germline CDR1 DFQATT, CDR2 SNEGSKA (reference sequence). The CDR3 covers 13 residues. V lost 4 bases to trimming and J lost 8 bases; unmatched junction nucleotides: 8. The CDR3 region is CSATRDRVLGYTF. The CDR3 DNA reads as TGCAGTGCTACCCGGGACAGGGTATTGGGCTACACCTTC.

This rearrangement joins TRBV3-1 to TRBJ2-5, with 7 bases matching TRBD1. Per the germline V gene, CDR1 is LGHDT and CDR2 is YNNKEL (reference sequence). V trimming: 3 bases; J trimming: 4 bases; junction bases outside the gene matches: 8. The CDR3 consists of 15 residues. CDR3 sequence reads: CASSQGQRVRETQYF. CDR3 coding DNA: TGTGCCAGCAGCCAGGGACAGAGGGTTCGAGAGACCCAGTACTTC.

This clonotype was found once. The V call is TRBV20-1, the J call TRBJ1-6; D gene unclear. Germline CDR1 DFQATT, CDR2 SNEGSKA (reference sequence). The CDR3 consists of 13 residues. Trimming left V 6 bases short and J 5 bases short, with 11 bases between. As DNA, the CDR3 is TGCAGTGCCCAGATGGGGAATAATTCACCCCTCCACTTT. Amino acid sequence: CSAQMGNNSPLHF.

CDR3 DNA: TGTGCCAGCACCACTTGGGGCTCTGGAAACACCATATATTTT. It codes for CASTTWGSGNTIYF. The genes are TRBV12-3 or TRBV12-4 and TRBJ1-3; D ambiguous. The CDR3 loop spans 14 amino acids. With 7 bases removed from V and 0 bases from J, the gap between germline ends came to 10 bases.

The J gene is TRBJ1-2, the V gene TRBV12-3 or TRBV12-4; D unresolved. CDR3 length: 13 amino acids. V dropped 3 bases and J dropped 4 bases, with 9 bases sitting between them. For the CDR3, the DNA is TGTGCCAGCAGTTTCAAAACACCCTATGGCTACACCTTC. This sequence encodes CASSFKTPYGYTF.

This clonotype was counted only a few times. The genes are TRBV28 and TRBJ1-1, with 9 positions matching TRBD1. The ends lost 8 bases at V and 1 base at J; junction bases unmatched: 11. Germline-derived CDR1 and CDR2 are MDHEN and SYDVKM. This CDR3 region has 16 residues. Written as DNA, the CDR3 is TGTGCCAGCCATGCCGGGACAGGGTACGGGAACACTGAAGCTTTCTTT. It translates to CASHAGTGYGNTEAFF.

The chain couples TRBV5-1 to TRBJ1-2, with D perhaps matching TRBD1 (5 bases). Trimming removed 0 bases from V and 4 bases from J, with 16 bases in between. Looked up from germline, CDR1 is SGHRS and CDR2 is YFSETQ. This CDR3 contains 16 residues. CDR3 sequence (DNA): TGCGCCAGCAGCTTGGAGAGGGGAGGTAGCCTCTATGGCTACACCTTC. This gives the protein CASSLERGGSLYGYTF. Full variable domain (remainder filled in from reference TRBV5-1 and TRBJ1-2): KAGVTQTPRYLIKTRGQQVTLSCSPISGHRSVSWYQQTPGQGLQFLFEYFSETQRNKGNFPGRFSGRQFSNSRSEMNVSTLELGDSALYLCASSLERGGSLYGYTFGSGTRLTVV.

This chain joins TRBV7-9 and TRBJ2-5; no reliable D call. V was pared by 5 bases and J by 5 bases, with 9 bases between. CDR3 size: 12 residues. CDR1 and CDR2 from the germline V gene are SEHNR and FQNEAQ (reference sequence). The CDR3 DNA follows: TGTGCCAGCAGCCCACAGTGGGAGACCCAGTACTTC. It translates to CASSPQWETQYF.

This clonotype came up a few times. The gene calls are TRBV7-9 and TRBJ1-6; the D gene is possibly TRBD1 (6 bases). The germline V gene encodes CDR1 SEHNR and CDR2 FQNEAQ (reference sequence). This CDR3 spans 13 amino acids. V gave up 3 bases and J gave up 18 bases, with 18 bases separating them. The CDR3 loop reads CASSFSPKGTPHF. Written as DNA, the CDR3 is TGTGCCAGCAGCTTCAGCCCCAAGGGGACACCCCACTTT.